Listed here are 18 T cell receptor beta chains from one sample, sequenced in a study of shared clonotypes between healthy human individuals. Some clones are missing from TCRdb's copy, which holds only in-frame ones; the method was immunoSEQ multiplex PCR. Of about 480,000 clones detected, 60% to 80% appear once; the ten largest clones hold under 15%. The specimen was PBMCs. The origin of the receptors is a middle-aged woman in good health. Some clones in this sample may be carry-over from other donors' samples.

This clone has just a few counts. V gene TRBV5-1 combines with J gene TRBJ2-2; 8 positions agree with TRBD1. This CDR3 is built from 13 residues. Germline CDR1 SGHRS, CDR2 YFSETQ. Unmatched junction bases numbered 2, after V lost 4 bases and J lost 6 bases. The CDR3: CASSTQGAGELFF. The CDR3 DNA reads TGCGCCAGCAGCACACAGGGGGCCGGGGAGCTGTTTTTT.

Comments on this clone: Given a much more abundant clone one base away, this may be a read error. The same CDR3 can be traced to other DNA sequences in this sample. The gene calls are TRBV15 and TRBJ1-1; the D gene is possibly TRBD1 (5 bases). The CDR3 runs to 13 residues. Trimming stripped 1 base from V and 4 bases from J, with 7 bases between. Germline V lookup: CDR1 LNHNV, CDR2 YYDKDF (reference sequence). The chain's CDR3 is CATSRGGGTEAFF. Written as DNA, the CDR3 is TGTGCCACCAGCAGAGGGGGCGGCACTGAAGCTTTCTTT.

Here the CDR3 reads CASSFNAVSYGYTF. CDR3 bases: TGCGCCAGCAGCTTCAACGCCGTATCTTATGGCTACACCTTC. This chain joins TRBV5-1 and TRBJ1-2; D not certain. Looked up from germline, CDR1 is SGHRS and CDR2 is YFSETQ. Trimming shortened V by 2 bases and J by 5 bases, and 13 bases separated the two germline ends. CDR3 size: 14 residues.

This rearrangement joins TRBV6-1 to TRBJ2-5, with D possibly TRBD2 on 5 matching bases. V was shortened by 6 bases and J by 2 bases, with 16 bases between the two germline ends. This CDR3 spans 15 amino acids. CDR1 and CDR2 from the germline V gene are MNHNS and SASEGT. The CDR3 here is CASSRGSGPQETQYF. The CDR3 bases are TGTGCCAGCAGCCGCGGGTCCGGGCCTCAAGAGACCCAGTACTTC.

As for this clone: The germline gene is not matched at one end of the junction; a read error may be the cause. This chain links TRBV19 with TRBJ1-1; D not certain. The CDR3 has 14 residues. CDR1 is LNHDA, CDR2 SQIVND, per germline (reference sequence). The CDR3 sequence: CASRIGFPGTEAFF. DNA of the CDR3: TGTGCCAGTAGAATAGGGTTTCCGGGCACTGAAGCTTTCTTT.

The V call is TRBV6-5, the J call TRBJ2-2; weak D call: TRBD2 (5 bases). Germline lookup yields CDR1 MNHEY and CDR2 SVGAGI. There are 16 residues in the CDR3. Trimming cost V 0 bases and J 6 bases, with 14 bases left between them. CDR3 nucleotide sequence: TGTGCCAGCAGTTACTCCCCCCGGGGATTGTCCGGGGAGCTGTTTTTT. Encoded protein: CASSYSPRGLSGELFF.

CDR3 loop: CASCREEQETQYF. DNA for the CDR3: TGTGCCAGCTGTAGAGAGGAACAAGAGACCCAGTACTTC. The chain has TRBV2 and TRBJ2-5; D is ambiguous. CDR1 is SNHLY, CDR2 FYNNEI, per germline. CDR3 length: 13 residues. The V end lost 8 bases, the J end lost 2 bases, and 12 bases lay between the germline ends.

The chain couples TRBV2 to TRBJ1-5; D is unresolved. V was pared by 5 bases and J by 1 base, with 15 bases between. This CDR3 is built from 16 residues. CDR1 is SNHLY and CDR2 is FYNNEI in the germline V gene. The CDR3 DNA reads TGTGCCAGCAGTCAAACCGGGATTGGGAGCAATCAGCCCCAGCATTTT. It yields the protein CASSQTGIGSNQPQHF. Looking up the rest from reference TRBV2 and TRBJ1-5 gives the full variable domain: EPEVTQTPSHQVTQMGQEVILRCVPISNHLYFYWYRQILGQKVEFLVSFYNNEISEKSEIFDDQFSVERPDGSNFTLKIRSTKLEDSAMYFCASSQTGIGSNQPQHFGDGTRLSIL.

The chain has TRBV5-5 and TRBJ2-2, with TRBD1 identical over 7 bases. This CDR3 contains 15 residues. V trimming: 4 bases; J trimming: 6 bases; junction bases outside the gene matches: 9. Germline lookup yields CDR1 SGHKS and CDR2 YYEKEE (reference sequence). The DNA for the CDR3 is TGTGCCAGCAGCCCCGGACAGGCCGGGGCCGGGGAGCTGTTTTTT. As protein: CASSPGQAGAGELFF.

This chain joins TRBV2 and TRBJ2-1; 10 nucleotides line up with TRBD1. The junction had 3 bases not matched to a gene; V was cut back by 4 bases and J by 6 bases. CDR1 and CDR2 from the germline V gene are SNHLY and FYNNEI. The CDR3 spans 14 residues. The CDR3 sequence: CASSAGTGVNEQFF. In nucleotides, the CDR3 is TGTGCCAGCAGTGCCGGGACAGGGGTCAATGAGCAGTTCTTC.

This clone was detected once. This rearrangement joins TRBV28 to TRBJ1-5, with 9 bases lining up with TRBD1. With V trimmed by 6 bases and J by 6 bases, 9 bases remained unmatched. The germline V gene encodes CDR1 MDHEN and CDR2 SYDVKM. CDR3 length: 15 residues. CDR3 region: CASRSPGQGGQPQHF. The CDR3 bases are TGTGCCAGCAGGAGCCCGGGACAGGGAGGTCAGCCCCAGCATTTT.

V and J are TRBV19 and TRBJ2-2, with D tentatively TRBD1 or TRBD2 (6 bases each). The germline CDR1 and CDR2 sequences are LNHDA and SQIVND (reference sequence). The CDR3 has 17 residues. V was shortened by 6 bases and J by 1 base, with 18 bases between the two germline ends. The CDR3 is CASRDRGGFRNTGELFF. CDR3 bases: TGTGCCAGTAGAGACCGAGGGGGGTTTCGGAACACCGGGGAGCTGTTTTTT.

The CDR3 region has the DNA TGTGCCAGCAGTTTCCAACGACAGGGAGGCTACACCTTC. Translating gives CASSFQRQGGYTF. The V call is TRBV28, the J call TRBJ1-2; TRBD1 agrees at 7 bases. The CDR3 has 13 residues. With V trimmed by 3 bases and J by 8 bases, 6 bases remained unmatched. Per germline, CDR1 MDHEN and CDR2 SYDVKM.

The chain is built from TRBV7-8 and TRBJ2-1, with D perhaps TRBD2 (7 bases). CDR1 is SGHVS, CDR2 FQNEAQ, per germline. The CDR3 totals 16 residues. Trimming pared 1 base from V and 3 bases from J, leaving 13 bases between. CDR3 in amino acids: CASSLEGGGSYNEQFF. In DNA, the CDR3 is TGTGCCAGCAGCTTAGAGGGGGGCGGGAGCTACAATGAGCAGTTCTTC.

V usage is TRBV15 and J usage is TRBJ1-2; the match to TRBD1 covers 9 bases. J was trimmed by 6 bases and V by 1 base; bases with no gene match: 3. CDR1 is LNHNV and CDR2 is YYDKDF in the germline V gene (reference sequence). The CDR3 consists of 14 residues. CDR3 region: CATSRGGTGNGYTF. CDR3 in DNA: TGTGCCACCAGCAGAGGAGGGACAGGGAATGGCTACACCTTC. The variable domain in full, with the rest retrieved from reference TRBV15 and TRBJ1-2, is DAMVIQNPRYQVTQFGKPVTLSCSQTLNHNVMYWYQQKSSQAPKLLFHYYDKDFNNEADTPDNFQSRRPNTSFCFLDIRSPGLGDTAMYLCATSRGGTGNGYTFGSGTRLTVV.

The chain has TRBV7-8 and TRBJ2-1; TRBD1 is a possible D gene (6 bases). The CDR3 spans 13 residues. Germline values: CDR1 SGHVS, CDR2 FQNEAQ. The V end was cut by 4 bases, the J end by 10 bases, with 14 bases between. CDR3 DNA: TGTGCCAGCAGCTCTAACTTTAGGGGGGAGCAGTTCTTC. It is translated as CASSSNFRGEQFF.

The chain is built from TRBV18 and TRBJ2-5, with D uncertain. Trimming removed 1 base from V and 0 bases from J, with 6 bases in between. This CDR3 contains 14 residues. Germline V gene data show CDR1 as KGHSH and CDR2 as LQKENI. CDR3 nucleotides: TGTGCCAGCTCACCACGAAACAACCAAGAGACCCAGTACTTC. Translating it yields CASSPRNNQETQYF. The full variable domain, rest sourced from reference TRBV18 and TRBJ2-5, is NAGVMQNPRHLVRRRGQEARLRCSPMKGHSHVYWYRQLPEEGLKFMVYLQKENIIDESGMPKERFSAEFPKEGPSILRIQQVVRGDSAAYFCASSPRNNQETQYFGPGTRLLVL.

V usage is TRBV9 and J usage is TRBJ1-2; no clear D. Per the germline V gene, CDR1 is SGDLS and CDR2 is YYNGEE. V lost 0 bases and J lost 7, with 13 bases in between. The CDR3 sequence is 14 residues long. The CDR3 region is CASSVVLFRGGYTF. The CDR3 bases are TGTGCCAGCAGCGTAGTGCTCTTCCGGGGTGGCTACACCTTC.